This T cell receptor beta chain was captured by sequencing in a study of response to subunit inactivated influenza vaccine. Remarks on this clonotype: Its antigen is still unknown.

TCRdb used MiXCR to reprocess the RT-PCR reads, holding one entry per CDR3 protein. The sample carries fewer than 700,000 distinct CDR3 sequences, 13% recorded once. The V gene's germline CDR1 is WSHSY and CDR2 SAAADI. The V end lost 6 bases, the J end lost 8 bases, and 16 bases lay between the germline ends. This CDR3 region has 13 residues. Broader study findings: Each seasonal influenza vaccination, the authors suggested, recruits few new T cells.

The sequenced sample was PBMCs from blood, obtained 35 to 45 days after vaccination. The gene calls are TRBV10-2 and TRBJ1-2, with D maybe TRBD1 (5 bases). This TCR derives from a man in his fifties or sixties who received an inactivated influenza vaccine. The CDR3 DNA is TGCGCCAGCAGAGGGACGGCGGGTCTCGGCTACACCTTC. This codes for CASRGTAGLGYTF.